This TCR beta chain was recorded in a study of human T cells and chemical hapten exposure. This clonotype showed up just a few times. The CDR3 extends over 16 amino acids. Germline V gene data show CDR1 as MNHEY and CDR2 as SVGEGT. V lost 4 bases to trimming and J lost 0 bases, with 15 bases between them. The study's library attached unique molecular identifiers to single cDNA molecules. MiXCR, run by TCRdb on the RACE reads, gives a single entry per CDR3 protein. This table holds about 360,000 distinct CDR3 sequences, around 6.9% found once. Time point of the sample: patch test 1, 2 weeks after DPC sensitization. This sample's treatment: therapeutic diphenylcyclopropenone sensitization with weekly scalp DPC. Alopecia patients deemed DPC-suitable, aged 18 to 70, excluding pregnancy. Extraction yielded total RNA from whole blood (unfractionated).

This TCR derives from a woman aged 18-29 years with alopecia areata. Some clones in this sample may be carry-over from other donors' samples. This rearrangement joins TRBV6-2 or TRBV6-3 to TRBJ1-1, with a possible D match to TRBD1 (6 bases). The sample consisted of whole blood, taken in connection with sensitization to the hapten diphenylcyclopropenone (DPC). The CDR3 nucleotides read TGTGCCAGCAGTTCACGATCGACAGGCCTGAACACTGAAGCTTTCTTT. Amino acid sequence: CASSSRSTGLNTEAFF.